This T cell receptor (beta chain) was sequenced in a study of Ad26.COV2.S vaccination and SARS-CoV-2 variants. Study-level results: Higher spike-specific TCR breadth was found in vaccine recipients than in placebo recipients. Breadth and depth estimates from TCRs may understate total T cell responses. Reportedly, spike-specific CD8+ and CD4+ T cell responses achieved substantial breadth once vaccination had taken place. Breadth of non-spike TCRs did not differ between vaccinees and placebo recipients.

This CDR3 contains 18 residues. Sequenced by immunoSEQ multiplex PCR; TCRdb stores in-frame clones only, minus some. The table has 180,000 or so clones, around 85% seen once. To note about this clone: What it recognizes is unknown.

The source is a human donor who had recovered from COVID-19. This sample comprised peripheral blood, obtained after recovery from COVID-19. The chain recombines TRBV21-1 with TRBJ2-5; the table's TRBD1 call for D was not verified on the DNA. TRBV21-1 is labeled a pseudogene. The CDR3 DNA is TGTGCCAGCAGCACTACGCGGGACAGGGGGCGGAGGGACGAGACCCAGTACTTC. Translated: CASSTTRDRGRRDETQYF.